The rows below give T cell receptor beta chains drawn from one sample of a study of CD8 T cells in Susac syndrome. TCRdb processed the immunoSEQ multiplex PCR reads anew with MiXCR; each CDR3 protein has one entry. This sample has over 350,000 distinct CDR3 sequences, with roughly 85% found just once. The specimen was CD8+ T cells from PBMCs. The receptor set was obtained from a human donor with multiple sclerosis. CDR3s include the opening cysteine and the closing phenylalanine or tryptophan. The order of the fields is J gene, D gene, clone size, V gene, CDR3 protein, CDR3 DNA. The D gene is left open where the match is weak. Clone size is not always given. Where it is, it says once, few, many or a class for expanded clones.

>TRBJ2-2|.|once|TRBV4-1
CASSQVGQGPSYTGELFF
TGCGCCAGCAGCCAAGTGGGGCAGGGGCCTTCTTACACCGGGGAGCTGTTTTTT
>TRBJ2-2|.|.|TRBV28
CASSPPAWAIFGTGELFF
TGTGCCAGCAGTCCCCCGGCATGGGCAATTTTCGGCACCGGGGAGCTGTTTTTT
>TRBJ2-2|TRBD1|.|TRBV6-1
CASSQIDRAVGELFF
TGTGCCAGCAGTCAGATTGACAGGGCGGTCGGGGAGCTGTTTTTT
>TRBJ2-2|.|.|TRBV14
CASSQGIQVTTVNTGELFF
TGTGCCAGCAGCCAAGGGATTCAGGTCACGACAGTCAACACCGGGGAGCTGTTTTTT
>TRBJ1-2|.|.|TRBV14
CASSQGLLGGYTF
TGTGCCAGCAGCCAAGGTCTACTGGGCGGCTACACCTTC
>TRBJ1-5|.|once|TRBV19
CASSPRWRYSNQPQHF
TGTGCCAGTAGTCCCCGTTGGAGGTATAGCAATCAGCCCCAGCATTTT
>TRBJ1-1|TRBD1|.|TRBV19
CASSPDRGNTEAFF
TGTGCCAGTAGTCCGGACAGGGGGAACACTGAAGCTTTCTTT
>TRBJ1-2|.|.|TRBV6-5
CASSYGGAVSPNYGYTF
TGTGCCAGCAGTTACGGGGGCGCGGTATCACCTAACTATGGCTACACCTTC
>TRBJ1-1|.|.|TRBV12-5
CASGLVPEDRLGTEAFF
TGTGCTAGTGGTTTGGTACCCGAGGACCGACTTGGGACTGAAGCTTTCTTT
>TRBJ1-2|TRBD1|once|TRBV3-1
CASSQDLRDSNYGYTF
TGTGCCAGCAGCCAAGATCTCAGGGACAGCAACTATGGCTACACCTTC
>TRBJ2-2|.|once|TRBV28
CASSWRGATGELFF
TGTGCCAGCAGTTGGCGTGGGGCCACCGGGGAGCTGTTTTTT
>TRBJ2-3|.|few|TRBV7-9
CASSQGQGSTDTQYF
TGTGCCAGCAGCCAGGGGCAGGGTAGCACAGATACGCAGTATTTT
>TRBJ2-7|.|.|TRBV28
CATSLNPLQQYF
TGTGCCACCTCCCTCAATCCCCTGCAGCAGTACTTC
>TRBJ2-1|TRBD1|.|TRBV6-1
CASSDWDSSYNEQFF
TGTGCCAGCAGTGATTGGGACAGTTCTTACAATGAGCAGTTCTTC
>TRBJ1-6|TRBD1|once|TRBV20-1
CSARGQGVSSYNSPLHF
TGCAGTGCTAGAGGACAGGGTGTGAGCTCCTATAATTCACCCCTCCACTTT
>TRBJ1-5|TRBD1|few|TRBV28
CASSEDRGNQPQHF
TGTGCCAGCAGTGAGGACAGGGGCAATCAGCCCCAGCATTTT
>TRBJ1-2|.|.|TRBV27
CASSLRGPGYGYTF
TGTGCCAGCAGTCTCAGGGGCCCTGGCTATGGCTACACCTTC
>TRBJ2-5|TRBD2|.|TRBV3-1
CASSQHSGEGETQYF
TGTGCCAGCAGCCAGCATTCGGGGGAGGGAGAGACCCAGTACTTC
>TRBJ2-1|.|.|TRBV19
CASSPTPPRDNEQFF
TGTGCCAGTAGTCCAACACCACCGAGGGATAATGAGCAGTTCTTC
>TRBJ2-7|.|.|TRBV30
CAWSVPRTGFEQYF
TGTGCCTGGAGTGTCCCCAGAACAGGGTTCGAGCAGTACTTC
>TRBJ2-1|.|.|TRBV9
CASSPYRVSYNEQFF
TGTGCCAGCAGCCCGTATAGGGTGTCCTACAATGAGCAGTTCTTC
>TRBJ2-7|TRBD2|many|TRBV11-2
CASSFGTSAVREQYF
TGTGCCAGCAGCTTCGGGACTAGTGCAGTCCGCGAGCAGTACTTC
>TRBJ2-7|.|.|TRBV5-1
CASSLAYGAHEQYF
TGCGCCAGCAGCTTGGCCTATGGGGCCCACGAGCAGTACTTC
>TRBJ1-5|TRBD1|once|TRBV7-3
CASSPEGQGYQPQHF
TGTGCCAGCAGCCCCGAAGGACAGGGCTATCAGCCCCAGCATTTT
>TRBJ2-7|TRBD2|.|TRBV4-1
CASSQEGLAAAYEQYF
TGCGCCAGCAGCCAAGAGGGACTAGCGGCCGCCTACGAGCAGTACTTC
>TRBJ1-2|TRBD1|once|TRBV28
CASKRDRAFYGYTF
TGTGCCAGCAAGCGGGACAGGGCATTTTATGGCTACACCTTC
>TRBJ2-7|.|.|TRBV20-1
CSARDHETGLYEQYF
TGCAGTGCTAGAGATCACGAGACAGGTCTATACGAGCAGTACTTC
>TRBJ1-1|.|once|TRBV29-1
CSVQTVRGEAFF
TGCAGCGTACAGACTGTGCGAGGTGAAGCTTTCTTT
>TRBJ1-1|TRBD1|.|TRBV28
CASRDTQGVPEAFF
TGTGCCAGCAGGGACACACAGGGGGTCCCTGAAGCTTTCTTT
>TRBJ2-7|.|.|TRBV30
CAWNIGGQGMYEQYF
TGTGCCTGGAACATCGGAGGTCAGGGAATGTACGAGCAGTACTTC
>TRBJ2-7|.|.|TRBV14
CASSQVKLPYEQYF
TGTGCCAGCAGCCAAGTTAAGTTACCCTACGAGCAGTACTTC
>TRBJ2-5|.|.|TRBV9
CASSDSQYQETQYF
TGTGCCAGCAGCGATTCTCAGTACCAAGAGACCCAGTACTTC
>TRBJ2-1|.|once|TRBV28
CASTLTAGDPYNEQFF
TGTGCCAGCACTCTAACGGCAGGGGACCCCTACAATGAGCAGTTCTTC
>TRBJ2-3|.|.|TRBV27
CASTSNVLGHTDTQYF
TGTGCCAGCACCTCGAACGTACTGGGACACACAGATACGCAGTATTTT
>TRBJ2-7|.|.|TRBV18
CASSKTGEGYEQYF
TGTGCCAGCTCAAAGACAGGGGAGGGCTACGAGCAGTACTTC
>TRBJ2-7|.|once|TRBV2
CASSEGTAIYEQYF
TGTGCCAGCAGTGAAGGTACGGCAATCTACGAGCAGTACTTC
>TRBJ2-2|TRBD1|.|TRBV4-1
CASSQRDRPFGELFF
TGCGCCAGCAGCCAGAGGGACAGGCCCTTTGGGGAGCTGTTTTTT
>TRBJ2-5|TRBD1|once|TRBV7-9
CASSARDSQETQYF
TGTGCCAGCAGCGCCCGGGACAGCCAAGAGACCCAGTACTTC
>TRBJ1-1|.|.|TRBV19
CASSAKAGNPNTEAFF
TGTGCCAGTAGTGCAAAAGCCGGGAATCCAAACACTGAAGCTTTCTTT
>TRBJ2-5|.|.|TRBV12-3/TRBV12-4
CASSFFGGEQETQYF
TGTGCCAGCAGTTTCTTCGGGGGTGAGCAAGAGACCCAGTACTTC
>TRBJ2-3|TRBD1|.|TRBV12-3/TRBV12-4
CASSLEGIWTGPDTQYF
TGTGCCAGCAGTTTAGAGGGTATTTGGACAGGGCCAGATACGCAGTATTTT
>TRBJ1-2|.|.|TRBV29-1
CSGADSAYGYTF
TGCAGCGGTGCCGACAGCGCCTATGGCTACACCTTC
>TRBJ1-1|.|.|TRBV27
CASSPAAGGTEAFF
TGTGCCAGCAGTCCGGCAGCCGGTGGCACTGAAGCTTTCTTT
>TRBJ2-2|.|.|TRBV11-2
CASSLIRTTGELFF
TGTGCCAGCAGCTTAATAAGGACCACCGGGGAGCTGTTTTTT
>TRBJ2-5|.|.|TRBV13
CASSYRGAGETQYF
TGTGCCAGCAGCTACCGGGGGGCCGGAGAGACCCAGTACTTC
>TRBJ1-1|.|.|TRBV6-1
CASSDRQGYTEAFF
TGTGCCAGCAGTGATCGGCAGGGGTACACTGAAGCTTTCTTT